The 10 T cell receptor beta chains in this list originate from one sample, sequenced in a study of cytomegalovirus exposure and HLA in healthy donors. The primer mix had 60 Vbeta and 13 Jbeta primers. Sequencing used immunoSEQ multiplex PCR; TCRdb keeps in-frame clones, though not all of them. The table records more than 150,000 clones, approximately 81% of them present only once. Sequencing input: PBMCs. The receptors derive from a woman aged 18-35 years in good health and CMV-seronegative.

The rearrangement uses TRBV13 and TRBJ1-4; no clear D. With 1 base removed from V and 8 bases from J, the gap between germline ends came to 5 bases. CDR3 length: 12 residues. The V gene's germline CDR1 is PRHDT and CDR2 FYEKMQ (reference sequence). In DNA form, the CDR3 reads TGTGCCAGCAGCTTAGAGAGAGAAAAACTGTTTTTT. It yields the protein CASSLEREKLFF.

The chain combines TRBV6-1 with TRBJ2-1; 12 nucleotides line up with TRBD1. The V gene end was trimmed by 6 bases and the J gene end by 11 bases; junction bases not matched to a gene: 11. Germline V lookup: CDR1 MNHNS, CDR2 SASEGT. The CDR3 length is 15 residues. CDR3 residues: CASRGPGQGASKQFF. CDR3 DNA: TGTGCCAGCAGGGGGCCGGGACAGGGGGCCTCAAAGCAGTTCTTC.

The V call is TRBV19, the J call TRBJ1-6; 7 nucleotides line up with TRBD1. The CDR3 sequence is 16 residues long. V shed 3 bases and J 10 bases; nucleotides not matched to a gene: 12. Germline values: CDR1 LNHDA, CDR2 SQIVND (reference sequence). The CDR3 loop reads CASSMGGWDSRSPLHF. In nucleotides, the CDR3 is TGTGCCAGTAGTATGGGGGGCTGGGACAGTCGCTCACCCCTCCACTTT.

This chain joins TRBV6-1 and TRBJ2-1; D is perhaps TRBD1 (5 bases). Germline assignment: CDR1 MNHNS and CDR2 SASEGT. CDR3 length equals 15 residues. Deletions cut 0 bases from V and 5 bases from J, with 11 bases between. CDR3 nucleotide sequence: TGTGCCAGCAGTGAAGCGGACGACAGTAACAATGAGCAGTTCTTC. Translated: CASSEADDSNNEQFF.

This clone was picked up a small number of times. The chain is built from TRBV28 and TRBJ2-7, with D possibly TRBD1 on 6 matching bases. Germline V gene lookup returns CDR1 MDHEN and CDR2 SYDVKM. V lost 3 bases and J lost 0, with 18 bases in between. There are 17 residues in the CDR3. The CDR3 DNA is TGTGCCAGCAGTTTTCTCTCGACAGGAGTTAGCTCCTACGAGCAGTACTTC. The encoded protein is CASSFLSTGVSSYEQYF.

This clone showed up just once. This chain joins TRBV19 and TRBJ2-7, with D maybe TRBD2 (6 bases). There are 14 residues in the CDR3. From germline, CDR1 is LNHDA and CDR2 SQIVND (reference sequence). V shed 3 bases and J shed 0 bases, with 9 bases lying between them. CDR3 sequence: CASSIGRSSYEQYF. The DNA for the CDR3 is TGTGCCAGTAGTATTGGGAGGAGCTCCTACGAGCAGTACTTC.

This sequence joins TRBV19 and TRBJ2-1; D possibly corresponds to TRBD2 (6 bases). Germline V gives CDR1 LNHDA, CDR2 SQIVND (reference sequence). V gave up 2 bases and J gave up 3 bases, with 14 bases separating them. The CDR3 is 16 amino acids. The CDR3: CASSILGGTNYNEQFF. DNA of the CDR3: TGTGCCAGTAGTATATTAGGCGGGACCAACTACAATGAGCAGTTCTTC.

This clone has more than one count but fewer than ten. The chain combines TRBV7-9 with TRBJ2-7, with unresolved D. Between the trimmed V and J ends, which lost 5 bases and 6 bases, there was a span of 8 bases. This CDR3 spans 11 amino acids. The germline CDR1 and CDR2 sequences are SEHNR and FQNEAQ (reference sequence). CDR3 region: CASSTLVEQYF. The CDR3 DNA is TGTGCCAGCAGCACCCTAGTCGAGCAGTACTTC. The entire variable domain, with the rest obtained from reference TRBV7-9 and TRBJ2-7, is as follows: DTGVSQNPRHKITKRGQNVTFRCDPISEHNRLYWYRQTLGQGPEFLTYFQNEAQLEKSRLLSDRFSAERPKGSFSTLEIQRTEQGDSAMYLCASSTLVEQYFGPGTRLTVT.

DNA of the CDR3: TGTGCCAGCAGTTCAACTTACAGCTACGAGCAGTACTTC. It codes for CASSSTYSYEQYF. This sequence joins TRBV28 and TRBJ2-7; D is unclear. Germline V CDR1 and CDR2: MDHEN, SYDVKM. Trimming took off 4 bases at V and 3 bases at J, with 10 bases between the two ends. The CDR3 spans 13 residues.

The V and J genes are TRBV5-1 and TRBJ2-7; 8 bases agree with TRBD1. This CDR3 is 15 amino acids long. Germline values: CDR1 SGHRS, CDR2 YFSETQ. Trimming cost V 2 bases and J 6 bases; bases outside gene matches: 10. The DNA for the CDR3 is TGCGCCAGCAGCTTAGGGGCAGGGGGCTCAGGCGAGCAGTACTTC. This gives the protein CASSLGAGGSGEQYF.